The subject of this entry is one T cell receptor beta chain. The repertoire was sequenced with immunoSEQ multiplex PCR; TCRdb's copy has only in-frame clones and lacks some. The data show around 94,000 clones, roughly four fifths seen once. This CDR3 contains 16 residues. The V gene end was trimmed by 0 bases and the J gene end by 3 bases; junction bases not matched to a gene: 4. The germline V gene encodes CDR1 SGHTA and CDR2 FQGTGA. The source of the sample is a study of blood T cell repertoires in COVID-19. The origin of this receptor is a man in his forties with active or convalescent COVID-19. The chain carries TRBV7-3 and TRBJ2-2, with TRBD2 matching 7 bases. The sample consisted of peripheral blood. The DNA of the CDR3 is TGTGCCAGCAGCTTAACGACTAGCATGGACACCGGGGAGCTGTTTTTT. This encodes CASSLTTSMDTGELFF.